Below are 21 T cell receptor beta chains sequenced from a single sample in a study of blood T cells in healthy people across ages. Primed by a sample-barcoded 5' primer and a J-beta primer mix, a second PCR proceeded for about 6 to 11 cycles. TCRdb analysed the 5' RACE reads with MiXCR anew, one entry per CDR3 protein. Here the sample spans about 1,400,000 distinct CDR3 sequences, approximately 38% being singletons. Material: blood. These receptors all stem from a young woman in good health.

This clonotype was seen just once. With a much larger clone just one base away, this may be a read error. This sequence joins TRBV10-3 and TRBJ2-7, with D maybe TRBD1 (5 bases). Germline loops: CDR1 ENHRY, CDR2 SYGVKD. The CDR3 length is 13 residues. CDR3 amino acids: CAIGESGSYEQYF. The CDR3 nucleotides are TGTGCCATCGGTGAGTCAGGGTCCTACGAGCAGTACTTC.

The genes are TRBV2 and TRBJ2-7, with D hard to call. Trimming left V 6 bases short and J 3 bases short, with 9 bases between. Germline CDR1 SNHLY, CDR2 FYNNEI. The CDR3 is 12 residues long. This CDR3 reads CASRQSGYEQYF. CDR3 nucleotide sequence: TGTGCCAGCAGGCAGTCGGGCTACGAGCAGTACTTC. Combining the CDR3 with reference TRBV2 and TRBJ2-7 gives the whole variable domain EPEVTQTPSHQVTQMGQEVILRCVPISNHLYFYWYRQILGQKVEFLVSFYNNEISEKSEIFDDQFSVERPDGSNFTLKIRSTKLEDSAMYFCASRQSGYEQYFGPGTRLTVT.

Turning to this clonotype: The junction departs from germline at one end; a sequencing error may be responsible. This chain connects TRBV2 to TRBJ1-6, with D tentatively TRBD1 (6 bases). From germline, CDR1 is SNHLY and CDR2 FYNNEI. This CDR3 is 15 amino acids long. The CDR3 sequence is CASSEDQQGNSPLHF. CDR3 bases: TGCGCCAGCAGTGAAGATCAACAGGGAAATTCACCCCTCCACTTT.

The gene calls are TRBV7-2 and TRBJ2-2; 12 nucleotides align to TRBD2. CDR3 size: 18 residues. After removal of 4 bases from V and 5 bases from J, the junction contained 11 bases not matched to a gene. The germline V gene encodes CDR1 SGHTA and CDR2 FQGNSA. The CDR3 loop reads CASSSRTTSGRKTGELFF. Here the CDR3 DNA reads TGTGCCAGCAGCTCAAGAACGACTAGCGGGAGAAAAACCGGGGAGCTGTTTTTT. Full variable domain (rest looked up from reference TRBV7-2 and TRBJ2-2): GAGVSQSPSNKVTEKGKDVELRCDPISGHTALYWYRQSLGQGLEFLIYFQGNSAPDKSGLPSDRFSAERTGGSVSTLTIQRTQQEDSAVYLCASSSRTTSGRKTGELFFGEGSRLTVL.

The rearrangement joins TRBV30 to TRBJ2-1, with 9 positions matching TRBD1. V lost 7 bases and J lost 6; bases outside the gene matches: 7. This CDR3 comprises 13 residues. From germline, CDR1 is GTSNPN and CDR2 SVGIG (reference sequence). The CDR3 loop is CAFAGQGSNEQFF. The DNA of the CDR3 is TGTGCCTTCGCGGGACAGGGTAGCAATGAGCAGTTCTTC.

This clonotype was counted only a few times. The chain employs TRBV21-1 and TRBJ2-7; the table's TRBD1 call for D was not verified on the DNA. TRBV21-1 is labeled a pseudogene. This CDR3 contains 15 residues. CDR3 sequence reads: CASSNGTGLSYEQYF. The CDR3 DNA reads as TGTGCCAGCAGCAACGGGACAGGCCTCTCCTACGAGCAGTACTTC.

The chain combines TRBV4-1 with TRBJ2-3, with D possibly matching TRBD1 (5 bases). CDR1 is MGHRA and CDR2 is YSYEKL in the germline V gene. The CDR3 contains 14 residues. Trimming removed 3 bases from V and 8 bases from J, with 15 bases in between. In DNA form, the CDR3 reads TGCGCCAGCAGCCAGCCTAGTACAAGGGGTACGCAGTATTTT. Its translation is CASSQPSTRGTQYF.

This clonotype was counted only a few times. The chain employs TRBV12-3 or TRBV12-4 and TRBJ2-1, with D tentatively TRBD1 or TRBD2 (5 bases each). Trimming took off 2 bases at V and 7 bases at J, with 15 bases between the two ends. This CDR3 contains 15 residues. Written as DNA, the CDR3 is TGTGCCAGCAGTTTAACGGACTTCCCAGGGAATGAGCAGTTCTTC. Translation gives CASSLTDFPGNEQFF.

This clonotype was counted a few times. V usage is TRBV20-1 and J usage is TRBJ2-1; D may be TRBD2 (7 bases). The V and J ends lost 5 bases and 7 bases respectively, with 24 bases between them. Germline-derived CDR1 and CDR2 are DFQATT and SNEGSKA (reference sequence). The CDR3 loop spans 16 amino acids. CDR3 amino acids: CSAPKSRREQGNEQFF. In nucleotides, the CDR3 is TGCAGTGCTCCTAAAAGTCGGCGGGAGCAGGGGAATGAGCAGTTCTTC.

The genes are TRBV18 and TRBJ2-2; weak D call: TRBD2 (5 bases). Germline V gene data show CDR1 as KGHSH and CDR2 as LQKENI. The ends were cut back, 1 base at V and 5 bases at J, with 8 bases in the middle. The CDR3 runs 14 residues. This chain's CDR3 is CASSPRGVTGELFF. The CDR3 DNA follows: TGTGCCAGCTCACCACGGGGAGTGACCGGGGAGCTGTTTTTT. The variable domain in full, completed from reference TRBV18 and TRBJ2-2, reads NAGVMQNPRHLVRRRGQEARLRCSPMKGHSHVYWYRQLPEEGLKFMVYLQKENIIDESGMPKERFSAEFPKEGPSILRIQQVVRGDSAAYFCASSPRGVTGELFFGEGSRLTVL.

The V and J genes are TRBV6-4 and TRBJ2-1; TRBD1 matches 9 bases. Losses at the gene ends were 0 bases for V and 2 bases for J; bases not matched to a gene: 2. CDR1 and CDR2 (germline): MRHNA, SNTAGT. The CDR3 loop spans 16 amino acids. CDR3 bases: TGTGCCAGCAGTGACTCGGGGACAGGGACCTACAATGAGCAGTTCTTC. Its protein product is CASSDSGTGTYNEQFF.

As DNA, the CDR3 is TGTGCCACCGGACAGGGGTGGTACGAGCAGTACTTC. Translated: CATGQGWYEQYF. V gene TRBV6-6 combines with J gene TRBJ2-7; 9 bases agree with TRBD1. The trim removed 10 bases at V and 4 bases at J, leaving 5 bases unmatched. Per germline, CDR1 MNHNY and CDR2 SVGAGI (reference sequence). This CDR3 is built from 12 residues.

CDR3 residues: CASSLSATKAEQFF. The CDR3 DNA sequence: TGTGCCAGCAGTTTATCGGCTACAAAGGCTGAGCAGTTCTTC. The chain uses TRBV27 and TRBJ2-1; D ambiguous. V lost 0 bases to trimming and J lost 9 bases, with 12 bases between them. CDR1 is MNHEY and CDR2 is SMNVEV in the germline V gene (reference sequence). There are 14 residues in the CDR3.

The gene calls are TRBV29-1 and TRBJ1-2; 8 bases align to TRBD1. The CDR3 has 13 residues. Germline V gene data show CDR1 as SQVTM and CDR2 as ANQGSEA. The junction had 4 bases not matched to a gene; V was cut back by 7 bases and J by 0 bases. The CDR3 bases are TGCAGCGCCTTACAGGGGGCTAACTATGGCTACACCTTC. Protein product: CSALQGANYGYTF.

The V gene is TRBV6-5, the J gene TRBJ2-5, with TRBD2 identical over 10 bases. V lost 6 bases, J lost 2 bases, and 9 bases stayed unmatched. The CDR3 has 16 residues. Per germline, CDR1 MNHEY and CDR2 SVGAGI. CDR3 sequence: CASRPGLAATQETQYF. DNA for the CDR3: TGTGCCAGCAGACCCGGACTAGCGGCGACTCAAGAGACCCAGTACTTC.

This chain connects TRBV10-2 to TRBJ2-7; D not certain. Trimming shortened V by 2 bases and J by 6 bases, and 11 bases separated the two germline ends. This CDR3 is built from 13 residues. Germline V gene data show CDR1 as WSHSY and CDR2 as SAAADI. The CDR3 DNA reads as TGCGCCAGCAGTGAGAATTGGAGCACCGAGCAGTACTTC. Protein product: CASSENWSTEQYF.

This rearrangement joins TRBV9 to TRBJ2-6; D is undetermined. CDR3 length: 16 residues. Germline CDR1 is SGDLS and CDR2 is YYNGEE. Trimming shortened V by 5 bases and J by 0 bases, and 12 bases separated the two germline ends. In nucleotides, the CDR3 is TGTGCCAGCAGTGCCGAACGCTACTCTGGGGCCAACGTCCTGACTTTC. It yields the protein CASSAERYSGANVLTF.

The chain is built from TRBV7-9 and TRBJ1-4; D is unresolved. This CDR3 region has 12 residues. Between the trimmed V and J ends, which lost 6 bases and 8 bases, there was a span of 10 bases. The germline gives CDR1 SEHNR, CDR2 FQNEAQ (reference sequence). The CDR3 DNA reads TGTGCCAGCAGGCCTAGAGACGAAAAACTGTTTTTT. Its protein is CASRPRDEKLFF.

The V call is TRBV2, the J call TRBJ2-7, with D perhaps assigned TRBD1 or TRBD2 (5 bases each). Trimming took off 8 bases at V and 10 bases at J, with 18 bases between the two ends. Germline CDR1 is SNHLY and CDR2 is FYNNEI. This CDR3 spans 12 amino acids. The CDR3 coding sequence is TGTGCCAGCGCCGGGACGGTTCCGGCCCAGTACTTC. This encodes CASAGTVPAQYF.

This clonotype was counted a few times. The V gene is TRBV18, the J gene TRBJ2-1; D not resolved. Germline V lookup: CDR1 KGHSH, CDR2 LQKENI. The germline V and J ends were trimmed by 1 base and 4 bases, with 11 bases remaining between them. This CDR3 comprises 15 residues. CDR3 sequence reads: CASSPRTEKYNEQFF. The CDR3 nucleotides are TGTGCCAGCTCACCACGTACCGAAAAATACAATGAGCAGTTCTTC.

This clonotype was detected once. This chain uses TRBV7-9 with TRBJ2-7, with unresolved D. CDR1 is SEHNR and CDR2 is FQNEAQ in the germline V gene (reference sequence). The CDR3 loop spans 14 amino acids. Trimming took 5 bases from V and 2 from J, leaving 13 bases between them. CDR3 sequence reads: CASSLSLLTYEQYF. The CDR3 nucleotides are TGTGCCAGCAGCCTTAGCCTCCTAACCTACGAGCAGTACTTC.